This T cell receptor beta chain was obtained from a study of blood T cell repertoires in COVID-19. Study background: Donors in the United States, Italy and Spain gave samples during acute or convalescent COVID-19.

TCRdb keeps only in-frame clones here, not all; method: immunoSEQ multiplex PCR. This sample yields over 30,000 clones, of which 81% are seen a single time; approximately 32% belongs to the top ten. Trimming removed 6 bases from V and 4 bases from J; junction bases left unmatched: 5. The V gene's germline CDR1 is LNHDA and CDR2 SQIVND (reference sequence). The CDR3 is 14 amino acids. Sequencing used peripheral blood. This chain uses TRBV19 with TRBJ2-1, with TRBD1 identical over 8 bases. The sequence was collected from an elderly man with active or convalescent COVID-19. The CDR3: CASRGQDQYNEQFF. The CDR3 bases are TGTGCCAGTAGGGGACAGGACCAATACAATGAGCAGTTCTTC. The entire variable domain, with the rest obtained from reference TRBV19 and TRBJ2-1, is as follows: DGGITQSPKYLFRKEGQNVTLSCEQNLNHDAMYWYRQDPGQGLRLIYYSQIVNDFQKGDIAEGYSVSREKKESFPLTVTSAQKNPTAFYLCASRGQDQYNEQFFGPGTRLTVL.